The entry that follows covers one TCR beta chain sequence. Germline V gives CDR1 MDHEN, CDR2 SYDVKM. The CDR3 is 14 amino acids. J was trimmed by 10 bases and V by 6 bases; bases with no gene match: 12. This sample stems from a study of OX40 agonist ivuxolimab in advanced cancers. In the study overall: Anti-PD-1, anti-PD-L1 or anti-CTLA-4 therapy given earlier was allowed, and 40% had some.

Assay: immunoSEQ multiplex PCR; the TCRdb copy retains only in-frame clones and omits some. Of some 50,000 clones in the sample, about 90% are singletons; the top ten hold approximately 5%. This clonotype was obtained from an adult with an advanced solid tumor such as melanoma, head and neck, liver or kidney cancer. This specimen was CD4+ or CD8+ T cells sorted from blood, taken in a trial of the OX40 agonist ivuxolimab. V and J are TRBV28 and TRBJ2-7; 10 bases align to TRBD1. The CDR3 DNA reads TGTGCCAGCAGACGACCCGGGACAGGGGCTGACCAGTACTTC. Protein: CASRRPGTGADQYF. The complete variable domain, with remaining parts taken from reference TRBV28 and TRBJ2-7, reads DVKVTQSSRYLVKRTGEKVFLECVQDMDHENMFWYRQDPGLGLRLIYFSYDVKMKEKGDIPEGYSVSREKKERFSLILESASTNQTSMYLCASRRPGTGADQYFGPGTRLTVT.